This T cell receptor (beta chain) was captured by sequencing in a study of Ad26.COV2.S vaccination and SARS-CoV-2 variants. The assay was immunoSEQ multiplex PCR, and TCRdb's table has in-frame clones only and misses some. The table records about 420,000 clones, over 75% of them present only once. CDR3 length: 14 amino acids. In germline, CDR1 is SGHTA, CDR2 FQGNSA. Trimming shortened V by 3 bases and J by 3 bases, and 9 bases separated the two germline ends. The treatment here: some 20 received Ad26.COV2.S at low or high dose, single or two shots; roughly five received placebo; per-sample allocation not given. Collection of the samples took place on day 63 after the first injection of vaccine or placebo.

The rearrangement joins TRBV7-2 to TRBJ1-5; maybe TRBD1 (6 bases). The sequence derives from a person between 18 and 65 years old who received the Ad26.COV2.S COVID-19 vaccine or a placebo. This material consisted of peripheral blood, taken in a trial of Ad26.COV2.S vaccine versus placebo. Here the CDR3 DNA reads TGTGCCAGCAGCTTGGACAGAGACAATCAGCCCCAGCATTTT. Translation gives CASSLDRDNQPQHF.